The present entry profiles one T cell receptor (beta chain) with its context. Both 60 Vbeta primers and 13 Jbeta primers went into the PCR. TCRdb's table, derived via immunoSEQ multiplex PCR, lists solely in-frame clones and lacks some. The sample includes 150,000 to 200,000 clones, over 75% seen only once; the top ten take 2% to 2.5%. V gave up 3 bases and J gave up 4 bases, with 8 bases separating them. The germline gives CDR1 SEHNR, CDR2 FQNEAQ (reference sequence). The CDR3 covers 13 residues. The data derive from a study of cytomegalovirus exposure and HLA in healthy donors. The rearrangement joins TRBV7-9 to TRBJ2-3; the D is unclear. The sample comprised PBMCs. The sequence came from a woman aged 50 to 65 in good health and CMV-seronegative. For the CDR3, the DNA is TGTGCCAGCAGCTTCCGTGGGCCAGATACGCAGTATTTT. It translates to CASSFRGPDTQYF.